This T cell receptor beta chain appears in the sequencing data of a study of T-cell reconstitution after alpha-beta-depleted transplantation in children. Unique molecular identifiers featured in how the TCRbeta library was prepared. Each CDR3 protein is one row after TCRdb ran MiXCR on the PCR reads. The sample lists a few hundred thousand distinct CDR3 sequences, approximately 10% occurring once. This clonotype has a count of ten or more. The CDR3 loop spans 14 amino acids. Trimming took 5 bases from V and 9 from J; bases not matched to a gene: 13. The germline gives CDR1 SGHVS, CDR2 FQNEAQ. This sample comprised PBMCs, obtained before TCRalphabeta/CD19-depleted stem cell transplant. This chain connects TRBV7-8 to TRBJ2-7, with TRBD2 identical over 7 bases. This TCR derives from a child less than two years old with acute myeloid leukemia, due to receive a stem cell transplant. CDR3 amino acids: CASSLRGGPAGQYF. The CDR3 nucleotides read TGTGCCAGCAGCCTTAGGGGAGGGCCGGCAGGGCAGTACTTC.